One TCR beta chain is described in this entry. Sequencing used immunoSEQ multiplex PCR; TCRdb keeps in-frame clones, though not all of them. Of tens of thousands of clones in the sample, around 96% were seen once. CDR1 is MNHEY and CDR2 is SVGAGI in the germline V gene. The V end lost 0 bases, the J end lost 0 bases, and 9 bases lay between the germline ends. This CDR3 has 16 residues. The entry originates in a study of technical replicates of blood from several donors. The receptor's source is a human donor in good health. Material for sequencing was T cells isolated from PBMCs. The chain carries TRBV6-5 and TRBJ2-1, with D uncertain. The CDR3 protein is CASSYSSASSYNEQFF. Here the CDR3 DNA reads TGTGCCAGCAGTTACTCGAGTGCTAGCTCCTACAATGAGCAGTTCTTC.